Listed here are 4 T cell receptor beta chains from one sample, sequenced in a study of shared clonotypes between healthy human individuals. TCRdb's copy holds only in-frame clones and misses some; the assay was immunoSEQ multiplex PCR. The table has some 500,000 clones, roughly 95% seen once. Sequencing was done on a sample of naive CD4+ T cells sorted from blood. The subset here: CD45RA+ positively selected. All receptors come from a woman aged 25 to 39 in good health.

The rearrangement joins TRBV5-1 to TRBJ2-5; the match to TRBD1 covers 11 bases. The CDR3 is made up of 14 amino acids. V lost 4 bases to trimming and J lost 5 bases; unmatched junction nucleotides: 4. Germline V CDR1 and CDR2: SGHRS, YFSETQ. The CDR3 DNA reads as TGCGCCAGCAGCACCGGACAGGGGGCTGAGACCCAGTACTTC. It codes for CASSTGQGAETQYF.

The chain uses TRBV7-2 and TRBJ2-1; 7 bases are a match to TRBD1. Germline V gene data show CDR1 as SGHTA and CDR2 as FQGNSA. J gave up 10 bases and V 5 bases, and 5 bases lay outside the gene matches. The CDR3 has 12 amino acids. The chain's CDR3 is CASSQTGYEQFF. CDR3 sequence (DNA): TGTGCCAGCAGCCAGACAGGGTACGAGCAGTTCTTC. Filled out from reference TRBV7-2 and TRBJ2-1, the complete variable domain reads GAGVSQSPSNKVTEKGKDVELRCDPISGHTALYWYRQSLGQGLEFLIYFQGNSAPDKSGLPSDRFSAERTGGSVSTLTIQRTQQEDSAVYLCASSQTGYEQFFGPGTRLTVL.

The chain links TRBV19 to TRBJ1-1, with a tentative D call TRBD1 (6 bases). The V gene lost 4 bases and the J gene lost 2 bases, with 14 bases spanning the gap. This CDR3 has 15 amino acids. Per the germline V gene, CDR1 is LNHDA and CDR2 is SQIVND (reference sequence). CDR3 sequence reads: CASSSRGGSNTEAFF. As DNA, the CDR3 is TGTGCCAGTAGTAGCAGGGGTGGGTCTAACACTGAAGCTTTCTTT.

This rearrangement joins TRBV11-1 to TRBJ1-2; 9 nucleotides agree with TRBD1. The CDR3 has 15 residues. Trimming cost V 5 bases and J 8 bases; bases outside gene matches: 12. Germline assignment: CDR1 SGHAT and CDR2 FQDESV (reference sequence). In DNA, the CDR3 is TGTGCCAGCAGCCCTCCGGACAGGGGAAAGGGAGGCTACACCTTC. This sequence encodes CASSPPDRGKGGYTF. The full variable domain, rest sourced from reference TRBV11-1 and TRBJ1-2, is EAEVAQSPRYKITEKSQAVAFWCDPISGHATLYWYRQILGQGPELLVQFQDESVVDDSQLPKDRFSAERLKGVDSTLKIQPAELGDSAMYLCASSPPDRGKGGYTFGSGTRLTVV.